This TCR beta chain originates from a study of control samples from healthy donors and cancer patients. TCRdb's table, derived via immunoSEQ multiplex PCR, lists solely in-frame clones and lacks some. In the table there are tens of thousands of clones, around 94% of which are singletons. Trimming removed 3 bases from V and 4 bases from J; junction bases left unmatched: 6. The CDR3 sequence is 15 residues long. Germline values: CDR1 SGHDT, CDR2 YYEEEE. Sequenced: PBMCs. This sequence was found in a man aged 25 to 40 with colorectal cancer. The chain links TRBV5-6 to TRBJ2-3, with TRBD1 identical over 9 bases. In DNA form, the CDR3 reads TGTGCCAGCAGCTCCCGGGACAGGGACCCAGATACGCAGTATTTT. It translates to CASSSRDRDPDTQYF.